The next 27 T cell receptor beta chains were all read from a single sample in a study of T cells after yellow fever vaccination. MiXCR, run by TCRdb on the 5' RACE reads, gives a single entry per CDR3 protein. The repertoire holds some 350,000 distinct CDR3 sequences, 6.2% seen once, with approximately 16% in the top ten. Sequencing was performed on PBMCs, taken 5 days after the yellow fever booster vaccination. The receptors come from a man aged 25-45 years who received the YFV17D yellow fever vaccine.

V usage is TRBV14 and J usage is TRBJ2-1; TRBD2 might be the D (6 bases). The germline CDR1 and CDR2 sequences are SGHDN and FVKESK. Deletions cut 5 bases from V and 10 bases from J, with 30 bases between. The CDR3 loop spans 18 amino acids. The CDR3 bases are TGTGCCAGCAGCAATCGTCCCGGGACTCGCGCCTTTCGTGGGGAGCAGTTCTTC. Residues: CASSNRPGTRAFRGEQFF.

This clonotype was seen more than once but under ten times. DNA of the CDR3: TGTGCCAGCAGCTTAGTTAGGCTAGCCCCAGAGACCCAGTACTTC. Protein sequence: CASSLVRLAPETQYF. The chain has TRBV7-2 and TRBJ2-5; D is perhaps TRBD2 (5 bases). Per germline, CDR1 SGHTA and CDR2 FQGNSA. This CDR3 is 15 amino acids long. V lost 1 base and J lost 4, with 13 bases in between.

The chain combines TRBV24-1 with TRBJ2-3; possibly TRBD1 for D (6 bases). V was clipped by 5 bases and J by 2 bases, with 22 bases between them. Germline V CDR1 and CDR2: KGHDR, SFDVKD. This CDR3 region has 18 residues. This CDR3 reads CATSGPPDSSDHTDTQYF. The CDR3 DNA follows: TGTGCCACCAGTGGGCCACCGGACAGCTCCGACCACACAGATACGCAGTATTTT.

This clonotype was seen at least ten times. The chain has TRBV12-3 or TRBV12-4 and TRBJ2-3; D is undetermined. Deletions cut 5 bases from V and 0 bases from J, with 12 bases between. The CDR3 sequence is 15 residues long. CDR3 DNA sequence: TGTGCCAGCAGTCCGACGGCCTCTAGCACAGATACGCAGTATTTT. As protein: CASSPTASSTDTQYF.

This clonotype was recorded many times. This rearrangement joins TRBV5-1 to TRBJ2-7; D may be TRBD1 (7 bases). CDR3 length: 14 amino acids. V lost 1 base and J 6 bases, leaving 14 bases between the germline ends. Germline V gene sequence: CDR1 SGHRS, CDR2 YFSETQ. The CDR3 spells CASSLLEGAVEQYF. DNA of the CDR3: TGCGCCAGCAGCTTGTTGGAGGGGGCTGTCGAGCAGTACTTC. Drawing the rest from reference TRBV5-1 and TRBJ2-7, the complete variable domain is KAGVTQTPRYLIKTRGQQVTLSCSPISGHRSVSWYQQTPGQGLQFLFEYFSETQRNKGNFPGRFSGRQFSNSRSEMNVSTLELGDSALYLCASSLLEGAVEQYFGPGTRLTVT.

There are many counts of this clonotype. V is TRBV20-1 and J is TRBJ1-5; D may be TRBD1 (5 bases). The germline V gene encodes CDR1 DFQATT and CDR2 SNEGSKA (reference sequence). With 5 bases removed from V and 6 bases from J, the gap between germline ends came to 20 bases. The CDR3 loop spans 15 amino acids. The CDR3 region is CSAGVFGREFQPQHF. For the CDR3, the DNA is TGCAGTGCTGGAGTGTTTGGCAGGGAGTTTCAGCCCCAGCATTTT.

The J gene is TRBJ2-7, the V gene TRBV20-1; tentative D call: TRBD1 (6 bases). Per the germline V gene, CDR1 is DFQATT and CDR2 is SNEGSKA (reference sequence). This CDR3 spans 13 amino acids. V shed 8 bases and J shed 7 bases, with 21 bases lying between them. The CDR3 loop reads CSIPGQKAQEQYF. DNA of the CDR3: TGCAGTATCCCTGGACAGAAGGCACAAGAGCAGTACTTC.

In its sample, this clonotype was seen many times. The CDR3 DNA is TGTGCCAGCAGCCAAGTACCCGGGACAGGGAATGAGCAGTTCTTC. Its protein product is CASSQVPGTGNEQFF. V is TRBV5-6 and J is TRBJ2-1; 9 bases match TRBD1. V shed 4 bases and J 7 bases; nucleotides not matched to a gene: 9. There are 15 residues in the CDR3. Looked up from germline, CDR1 is SGHDT and CDR2 is YYEEEE.

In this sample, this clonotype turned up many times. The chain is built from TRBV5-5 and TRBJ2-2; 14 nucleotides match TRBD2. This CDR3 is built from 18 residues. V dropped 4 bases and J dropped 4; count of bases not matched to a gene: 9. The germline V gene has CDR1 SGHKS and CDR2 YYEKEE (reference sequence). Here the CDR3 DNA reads TGTGCCAGCAGCCAGGCGCCGGGACTAGCGGGAGCCACCGGGGAGCTGTTTTTT. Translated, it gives CASSQAPGLAGATGELFF. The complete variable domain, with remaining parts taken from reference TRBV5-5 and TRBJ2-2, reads DAGVTQSPTHLIKTRGQQVTLRCSPISGHKSVSWYQQVLGQGPQFIFQYYEKEERGRGNFPDRFSARQFPNYSSELNVNALLLGDSALYLCASSQAPGLAGATGELFFGEGSRLTVL.

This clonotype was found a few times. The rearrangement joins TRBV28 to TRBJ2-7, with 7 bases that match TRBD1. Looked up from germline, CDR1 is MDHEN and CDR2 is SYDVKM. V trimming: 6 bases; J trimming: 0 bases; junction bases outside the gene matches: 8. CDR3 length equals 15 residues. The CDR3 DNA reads TGTGCCAGCAGCCGACAGGGCTCCCGCTCCTACGAGCAGTACTTC. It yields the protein CASSRQGSRSYEQYF.

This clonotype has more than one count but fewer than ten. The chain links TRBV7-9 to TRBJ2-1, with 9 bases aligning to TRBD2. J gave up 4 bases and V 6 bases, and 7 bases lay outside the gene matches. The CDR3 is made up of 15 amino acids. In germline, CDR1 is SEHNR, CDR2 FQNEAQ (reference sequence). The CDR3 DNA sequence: TGTGCCAGCAGGCATCTAGCGGGGATATACAATGAGCAGTTCTTC. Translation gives CASRHLAGIYNEQFF.

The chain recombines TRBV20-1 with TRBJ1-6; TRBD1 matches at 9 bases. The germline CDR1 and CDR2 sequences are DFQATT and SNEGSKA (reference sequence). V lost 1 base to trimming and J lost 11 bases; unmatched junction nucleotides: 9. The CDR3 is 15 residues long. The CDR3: CSARGSGTGLTPLHF. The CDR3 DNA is TGCAGTGCTAGAGGAAGCGGGACAGGGCTTACACCCCTCCACTTT.

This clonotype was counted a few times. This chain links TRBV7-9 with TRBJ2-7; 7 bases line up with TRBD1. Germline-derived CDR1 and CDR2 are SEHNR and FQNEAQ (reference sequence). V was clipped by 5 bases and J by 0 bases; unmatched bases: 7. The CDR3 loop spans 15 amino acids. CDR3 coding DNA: TGTGCCAGCAGCCGCGGACAGGCTCGCTCCTACGAGCAGTACTTC. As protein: CASSRGQARSYEQYF.

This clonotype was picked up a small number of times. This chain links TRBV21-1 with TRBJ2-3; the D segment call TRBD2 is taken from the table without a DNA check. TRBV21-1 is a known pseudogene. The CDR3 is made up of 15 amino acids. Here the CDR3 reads CASSARLAGIYASYF. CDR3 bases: TGTGCCAGCAGCGCCCGACTAGCGGGCATATACGCTTCGTATTTT.

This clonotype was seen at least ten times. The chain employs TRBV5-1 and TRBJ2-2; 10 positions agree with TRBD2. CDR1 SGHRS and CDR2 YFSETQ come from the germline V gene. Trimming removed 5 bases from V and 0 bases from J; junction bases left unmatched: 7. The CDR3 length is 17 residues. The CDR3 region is CASRSLAGESNTGELFF. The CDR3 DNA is TGCGCCAGCAGGTCTCTAGCGGGAGAGTCGAACACCGGGGAGCTGTTTTTT.

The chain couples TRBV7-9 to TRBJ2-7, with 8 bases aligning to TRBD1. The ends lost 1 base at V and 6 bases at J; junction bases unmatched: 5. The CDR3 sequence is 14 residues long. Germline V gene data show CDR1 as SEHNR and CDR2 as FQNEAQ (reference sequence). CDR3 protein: CASSLVTGVSEQYF. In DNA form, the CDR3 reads TGTGCCAGCAGCTTAGTGACAGGGGTGAGCGAGCAGTACTTC.

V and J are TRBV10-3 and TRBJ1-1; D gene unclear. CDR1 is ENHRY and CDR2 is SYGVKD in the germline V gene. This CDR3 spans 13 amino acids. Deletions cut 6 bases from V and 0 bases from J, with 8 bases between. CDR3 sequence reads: CAISGELNTEAFF. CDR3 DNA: TGTGCCATCAGCGGAGAGCTGAACACTGAAGCTTTCTTT.

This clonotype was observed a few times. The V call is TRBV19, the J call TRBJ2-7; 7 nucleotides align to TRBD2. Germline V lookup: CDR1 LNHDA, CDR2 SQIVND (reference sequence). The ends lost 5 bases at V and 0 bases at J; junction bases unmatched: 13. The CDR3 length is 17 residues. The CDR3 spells CASSDPGGARSSYEQYF. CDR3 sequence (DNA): TGTGCCAGTAGTGACCCGGGAGGAGCCCGAAGCTCCTACGAGCAGTACTTC. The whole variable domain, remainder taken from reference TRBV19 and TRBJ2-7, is DGGITQSPKYLFRKEGQNVTLSCEQNLNHDAMYWYRQDPGQGLRLIYYSQIVNDFQKGDIAEGYSVSREKKESFPLTVTSAQKNPTAFYLCASSDPGGARSSYEQYFGPGTRLTVT.

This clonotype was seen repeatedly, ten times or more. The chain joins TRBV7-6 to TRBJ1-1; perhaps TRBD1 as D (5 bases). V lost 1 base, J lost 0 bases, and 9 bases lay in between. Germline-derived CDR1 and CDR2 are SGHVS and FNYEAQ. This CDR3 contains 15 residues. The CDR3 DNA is TGTGCCAGCAGCTTAGTTCCAGGGATGAACACTGAAGCTTTCTTT. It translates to CASSLVPGMNTEAFF. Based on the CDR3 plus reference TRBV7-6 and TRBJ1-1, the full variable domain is GAGVSQSPRYKVTKRGQDVALRCDPISGHVSLYWYRQALGQGPEFLTYFNYEAQQDKSGLPNDRFSAERPEGSISTLTIQRTEQRDSAMYRCASSLVPGMNTEAFFGQGTRLTVV.

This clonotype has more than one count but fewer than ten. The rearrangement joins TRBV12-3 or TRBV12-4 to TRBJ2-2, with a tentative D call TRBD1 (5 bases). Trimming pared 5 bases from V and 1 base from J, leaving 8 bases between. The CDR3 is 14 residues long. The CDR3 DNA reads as TGTGCCAGCAGTCCAGACAGGAACACCGGGGAGCTGTTTTTT. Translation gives CASSPDRNTGELFF.

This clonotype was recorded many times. The CDR3 loop reads CASSEPGQGDTQYF. CDR3 nucleotides: TGCGCCAGCAGTGAGCCCGGACAGGGAGATACGCAGTATTTT. This chain uses TRBV10-1 with TRBJ2-3, with 8 bases fitting TRBD1. The germline CDR1 and CDR2 sequences are WNHNN and SYGVQD (reference sequence). J lost 5 bases, V lost 2 bases, and 3 bases had no gene match. The CDR3 contains 14 residues.

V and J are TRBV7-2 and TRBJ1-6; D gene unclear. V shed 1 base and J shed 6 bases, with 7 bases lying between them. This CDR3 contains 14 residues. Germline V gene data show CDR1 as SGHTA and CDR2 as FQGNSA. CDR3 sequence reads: CASSLDAINSPLHF. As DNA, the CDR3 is TGTGCCAGCAGCTTAGATGCGATTAATTCACCCCTCCACTTT.

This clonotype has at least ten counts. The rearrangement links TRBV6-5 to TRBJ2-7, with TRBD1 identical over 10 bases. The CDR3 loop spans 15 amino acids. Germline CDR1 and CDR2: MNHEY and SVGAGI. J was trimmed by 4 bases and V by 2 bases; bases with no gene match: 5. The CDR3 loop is CASSYLTGGGYEQYF. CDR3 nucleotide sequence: TGTGCCAGCAGTTACCTGACAGGGGGCGGTTACGAGCAGTACTTC.

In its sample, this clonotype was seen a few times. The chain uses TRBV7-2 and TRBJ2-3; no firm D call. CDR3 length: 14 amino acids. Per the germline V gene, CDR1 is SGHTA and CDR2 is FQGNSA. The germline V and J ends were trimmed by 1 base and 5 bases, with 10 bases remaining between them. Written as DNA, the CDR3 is TGTGCCAGCAGCTTAGTGGGCTTGGGAGATACGCAGTATTTT. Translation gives CASSLVGLGDTQYF.

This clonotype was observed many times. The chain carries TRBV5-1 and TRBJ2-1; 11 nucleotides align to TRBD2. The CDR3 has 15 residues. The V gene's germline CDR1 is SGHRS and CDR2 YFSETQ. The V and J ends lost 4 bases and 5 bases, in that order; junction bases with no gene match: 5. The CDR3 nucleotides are TGCGCCAGCAGCCCGGGACTAGCGGAGGACAATGAGCAGTTCTTC. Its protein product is CASSPGLAEDNEQFF.

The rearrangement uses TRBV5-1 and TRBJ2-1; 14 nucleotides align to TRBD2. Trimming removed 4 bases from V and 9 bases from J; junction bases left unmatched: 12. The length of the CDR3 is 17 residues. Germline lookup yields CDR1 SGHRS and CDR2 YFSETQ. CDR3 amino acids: CASSDPRLAGGPGEQFF. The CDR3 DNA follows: TGCGCCAGCAGCGACCCGCGACTAGCGGGAGGGCCAGGTGAGCAGTTCTTC. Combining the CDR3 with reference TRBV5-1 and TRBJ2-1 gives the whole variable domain KAGVTQTPRYLIKTRGQQVTLSCSPISGHRSVSWYQQTPGQGLQFLFEYFSETQRNKGNFPGRFSGRQFSNSRSEMNVSTLELGDSALYLCASSDPRLAGGPGEQFFGPGTRLTVL.

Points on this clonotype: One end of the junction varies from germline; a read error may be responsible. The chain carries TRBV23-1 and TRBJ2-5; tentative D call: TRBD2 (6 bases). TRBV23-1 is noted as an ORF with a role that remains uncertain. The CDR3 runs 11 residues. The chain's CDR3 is CASSRTRDSGF. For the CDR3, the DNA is TGCGCCAGCAGTCGGACAAGGGATAGCGGCTTC.